This T cell receptor beta chain was sequenced in a study of cytomegalovirus exposure and HLA in healthy donors. The study, taken as a whole, reports: An Asian-associated ancestry cluster reportedly showed fewer N-insertions than the approximately 670-donor mean in a later analysis. The likely explanation for a cluster of highly shared sequence variants was sequencing artifact.

V was trimmed by 0 bases and J by 6 bases, leaving 8 bases between them. This CDR3 contains 13 residues. Germline CDR1 MNHNY, CDR2 SVGAGI (reference sequence). In the case of this clone: What it recognizes is unknown.

The PCR contained 60 Vbeta and 13 Jbeta primers. Libraries were prepared by immunoSEQ multiplex PCR; TCRdb keeps only in-frame clonotypes and omits some of them. Here the sample spans roughly 220,000 clones, about 74% being singletons. The chain is built from TRBV6-6 and TRBJ1-2; D might be TRBD1 (5 bases). This receptor was taken from a woman in her 30s in good health and CMV-seronegative. Material for sequencing was PBMCs. CDR3 DNA sequence: TGTGCCAGCAGTTACTCGGCGGGGGATGGCTACACCTTC. Amino acid sequence: CASSYSAGDGYTF.